Sequencing of this TCR beta chain was carried out in a study of CD8+ T cells in alopecia areata. TCR sequencing used cDNA made by reverse transcription of extracted RNA. The data were produced by immunoSEQ multiplex PCR, yet TCRdb's version contains in-frame clones alone and is incomplete. The sample carries around 210,000 clones, around 66% recorded once. The germline gives CDR1 MDHEN, CDR2 SYDVKM. Trimming took 5 bases from V and 2 from J, leaving 9 bases between them. The CDR3 loop spans 13 amino acids. As to treatment: oral pan-JAK inhibitor, 5-10 mg twice daily. The clonotype comes from a human donor with alopecia areata. The gene calls are TRBV28 and TRBJ2-5; D ambiguous. The sequences come from CD4+ T cells sorted from blood, collected at week 4, from a patient treated with tofacitinib. DNA for the CDR3: TGTGCCAGCAGTCCGGTTGGACAAGAGACCCAGTACTTC. Translation gives CASSPVGQETQYF.